These T cell receptor beta chains were read from a single sample in a study of cytomegalovirus exposure and HLA in healthy donors. The method was immunoSEQ multiplex PCR; TCRdb's version includes in-frame clones alone and lacks a portion of them. In the table there are about 130,000 clones, approximately 8.8% of which are singletons. Sequencing used PBMCs. The source of these receptors is a man between 40 and 49 years old in good health and CMV-seronegative. CDR3s include the opening cysteine and the closing phenylalanine or tryptophan.

TRBV6-5	TRBJ2-7	CASSYPRGTGQYEQYF
TRBV7-9	TRBJ2-5	CASSHGLLPIKETQYF
TRBV5-1	TRBJ1-1	CASSLAPGGGWPEAFF
TRBV19	TRBJ2-4	CASSAQGAGSKNIQYF
TRBV6-1	TRBJ1-5	CASSEPGSSNQPQHF
TRBV6-6	TRBJ1-2	CASSHDRGDHYGYTF
TRBV4-2	TRBJ2-5	CASSQDPSGLGTQETQYF
TRBV7-9	TRBJ2-3	CASSPQRGTDTQYF
TRBV6-5	TRBJ1-1	CASRARVGTEAFF
TRBV5-4	TRBJ2-5	CASSWGLAGGGETQYF
TRBV4-2	TRBJ2-2	CASSQRAGRTGELFF
TRBV2	TRBJ1-1	CASSEARVSTEAFF
TRBV2	TRBJ2-1	CASSANSGTPLNEQFF
TRBV5-6	TRBJ2-6	CASSLPGLAGANVLTF
TRBV18	TRBJ2-3	CASSQPKSDVARAQYF
TRBV9	TRBJ1-2	CASSVGGTGSGYTF
TRBV11-2	TRBJ2-5	CASSSGLAGGPSQETQYF
TRBV19	TRBJ2-5	CASSSTRRGRQETQYF
TRBV18	TRBJ2-2	CASSRREGVGGELFF
TRBV15	TRBJ2-4	CATSRVGGGTSQNIQYF